Listed below are T cell receptor beta chains from one sample, sequenced in a study of shared clonotypes between healthy human individuals. Using immunoSEQ multiplex PCR, the repertoire was profiled, and TCRdb retains in-frame clones only, with some absent. This table holds over 1.4 million clones, roughly 96% found once. Sequencing was done on a sample of naive CD4+ T cells sorted from blood. Every receptor here comes from a man aged 25 to 40 in good health. Each CDR3 is given with its conserved first and last residue.

V | CDR3
TRBV2 | CASSVASLGGGTDTQYF
TRBV5-8 | CASSQYGTSGFTDTQYF
TRBV18 | CASSSLAGANYEQYF
TRBV5-1 | CASSLVPVKDGSGANVLTF
TRBV6-4 | CASGRDRVETQYF
TRBV6-1 | CASTTRGNYEQYF
TRBV2 | CASSGTGGVSYEQYF
TRBV7-8 | CASTRTMDRLGKLFF
TRBV2 | CASSARTSGSYEQYF
TRBV30 | CAWSPIVGGPRSEQYF
TRBV28 | CASRLPNYGYTF
TRBV27 | CASSFQGGRARREQYF
TRBV28 | CASSFVQGATDTQYF
TRBV13 | CASSTPGLATDTQYF
TRBV18 | CASSPLSNRQETQYF
TRBV10-3 | CAISAASGAYEQYF
TRBV9 | CASSVAPGGDYGYTF
TRBV5-1 | CASSSQGSTGELFF
TRBV18 | CASSPRSGRWGDTQYF
TRBV29-1 | CSVPSGANVLTF
TRBV10-1 | CASRQGLNTEAFF
TRBV6-5 | CASNGQSSYNEQFF
TRBV5-1 | CASSWSGDTHEKLFF
TRBV19 | CASRPTGADTQYF
TRBV4-3 | CASSHQPGQGYEQYF
TRBV6-4 | CASSEYSGSLYNEQFF
TRBV5-5 | CASSFPSGTGEKLFF
TRBV27 | CASKTGGSYEQYF
TRBV27 | CASSLSGRRNYGYTF
TRBV5-4 | CASSLGFNTGELFF
TRBV9 | CASSVGTSGGSMNTQYF
TRBV6-5 | CASSIPGLDLQFF
TRBV5-1 | CASSSLAGGWEQYF
TRBV7-3 | CASSHAGVSNEQYF
TRBV5-4 | CASSLGAPSTQYF
TRBV5-4 | CASSFGGGPGNEQFF
TRBV7-8 | CASSTDRDWNQPQHF
TRBV7-8 | CASRRGTNYNEQFF
TRBV7-2 | CASSPGTDTQYF
TRBV18 | CASSPDAAKNIQYF
TRBV7-2 | CASKPSPKIQETQYF
TRBV25-1 | CASQWHTEAFF
TRBV19 | CASSPREGLSGNTIYF
TRBV10-3 | CATGRYSNQPQHF
TRBV4-1 | CASSQKGPSSGGNTGELFF
TRBV6-1 | CASSEGGTGTEAFF
TRBV6-6 | CASSYWPSWDTQYF
TRBV27 | CASSFGTSEHNEQFF
TRBV7-9 | CASSSSPHEQYF
TRBV6-1 | CASSPSNSNQPQHF
TRBV10-1 | CASSRGSETQYF
TRBV29-1 | CSVEVGGTLAGGYTF
TRBV25-1 | CASSVLASGRALNEQFF
TRBV21-1 | CASSPGGTSGRALGELFF
TRBV12-5 | CASGLVKGGRAQPQHF
TRBV5-4 | CASSLGLAGLQETQYF
TRBV18 | CASSPLHNEQFF
TRBV5-1 | CASSLIMGGEETQYF
TRBV2 | CASSEAEGGLPPTQYF
TRBV6-5 | CASSLRTSGRHNEQFF